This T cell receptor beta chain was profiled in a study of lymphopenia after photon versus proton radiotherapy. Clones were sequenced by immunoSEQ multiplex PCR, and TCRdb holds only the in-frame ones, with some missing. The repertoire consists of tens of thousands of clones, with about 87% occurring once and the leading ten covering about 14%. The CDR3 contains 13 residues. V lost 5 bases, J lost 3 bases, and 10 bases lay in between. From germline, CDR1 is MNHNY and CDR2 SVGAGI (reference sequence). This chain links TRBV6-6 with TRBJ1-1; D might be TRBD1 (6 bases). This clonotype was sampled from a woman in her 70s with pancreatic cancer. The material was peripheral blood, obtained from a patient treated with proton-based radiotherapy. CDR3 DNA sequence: TGTGCCAGCAGTCAACAGGGTGACACTGAAGCTTTCTTT. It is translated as CASSQQGDTEAFF.